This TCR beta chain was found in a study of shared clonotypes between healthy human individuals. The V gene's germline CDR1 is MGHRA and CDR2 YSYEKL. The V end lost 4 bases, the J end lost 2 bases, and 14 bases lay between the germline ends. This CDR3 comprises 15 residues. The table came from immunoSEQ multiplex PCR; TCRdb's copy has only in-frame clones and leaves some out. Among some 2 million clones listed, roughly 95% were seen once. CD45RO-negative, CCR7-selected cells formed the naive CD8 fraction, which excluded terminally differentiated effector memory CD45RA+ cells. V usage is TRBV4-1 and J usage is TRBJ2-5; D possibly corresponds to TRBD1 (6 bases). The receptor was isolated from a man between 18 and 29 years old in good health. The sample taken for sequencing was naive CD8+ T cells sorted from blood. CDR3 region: CASSLLGGVQETQYF. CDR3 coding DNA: TGCGCCAGCAGCCTGCTTGGGGGCGTTCAAGAGACCCAGTACTTC.